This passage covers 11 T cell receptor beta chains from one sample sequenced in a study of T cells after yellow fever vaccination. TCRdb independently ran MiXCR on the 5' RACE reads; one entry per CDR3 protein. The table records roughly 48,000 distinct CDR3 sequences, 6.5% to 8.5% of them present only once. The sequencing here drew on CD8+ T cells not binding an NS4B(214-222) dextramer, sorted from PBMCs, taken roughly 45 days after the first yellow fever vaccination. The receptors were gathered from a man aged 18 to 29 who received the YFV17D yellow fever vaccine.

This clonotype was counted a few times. The DNA for the CDR3 is TGTGCCAGCAGCACCCTCGGGCTGTGGGAAGCCAAAAACATTCAGTACTTC. It translates to CASSTLGLWEAKNIQYF. This sequence joins TRBV7-9 and TRBJ2-4; no clear D. The CDR3 extends over 17 amino acids. Per germline, CDR1 SEHNR and CDR2 FQNEAQ (reference sequence). V shed 5 bases and J shed 0 bases, with 17 bases lying between them.

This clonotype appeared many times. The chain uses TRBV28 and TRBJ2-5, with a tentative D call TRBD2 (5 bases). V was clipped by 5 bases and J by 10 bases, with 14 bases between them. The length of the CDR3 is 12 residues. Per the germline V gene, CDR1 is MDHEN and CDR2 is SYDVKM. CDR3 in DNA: TGTGCCAGCAGTCCGAGCGGACCACACCAGTACTTC. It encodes CASSPSGPHQYF.

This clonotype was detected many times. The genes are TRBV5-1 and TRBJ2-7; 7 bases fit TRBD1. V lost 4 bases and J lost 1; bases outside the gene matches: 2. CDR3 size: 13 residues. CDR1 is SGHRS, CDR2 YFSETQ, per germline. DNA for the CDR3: TGCGCCAGCAGCCAGGGACAGTCCTACGAGCAGTACTTC. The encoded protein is CASSQGQSYEQYF.

Here the CDR3 DNA reads TGTGCCACCAGTGATGAAGGAGCGAGGAGGGAGACCCAGTACTTC. Protein: CATSDEGARRETQYF. The J gene is TRBJ2-5, the V gene TRBV24-1; possible D gene TRBD2, 5 bases. Trimming took off 3 bases at V and 5 bases at J, with 15 bases between the two ends. Germline assignment: CDR1 KGHDR and CDR2 SFDVKD. CDR3 length: 15 residues.

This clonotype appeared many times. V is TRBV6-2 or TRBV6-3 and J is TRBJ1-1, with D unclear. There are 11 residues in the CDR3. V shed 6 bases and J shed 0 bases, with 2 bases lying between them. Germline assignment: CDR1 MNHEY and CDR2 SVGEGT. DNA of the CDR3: TGTGCCAGCAGGGTGAACACTGAAGCTTTCTTT. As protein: CASRVNTEAFF.

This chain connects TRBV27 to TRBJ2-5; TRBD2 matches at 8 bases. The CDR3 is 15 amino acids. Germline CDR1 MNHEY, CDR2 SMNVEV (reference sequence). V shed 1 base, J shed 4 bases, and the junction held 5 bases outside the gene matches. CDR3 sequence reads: CASSLYGGARETQYF. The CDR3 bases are TGTGCCAGCAGTTTATACGGGGGGGCGCGAGAGACCCAGTACTTC.

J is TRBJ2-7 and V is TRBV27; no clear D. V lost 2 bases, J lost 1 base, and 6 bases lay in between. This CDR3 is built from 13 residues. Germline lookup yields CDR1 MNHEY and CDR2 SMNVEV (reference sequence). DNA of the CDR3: TGTGCCAGCAGTTTAGGTCCGTCCTACGAGCAGTACTTC. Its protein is CASSLGPSYEQYF.

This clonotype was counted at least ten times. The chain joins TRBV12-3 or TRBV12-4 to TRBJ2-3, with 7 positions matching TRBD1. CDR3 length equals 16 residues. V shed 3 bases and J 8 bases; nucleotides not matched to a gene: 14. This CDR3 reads CASSLGGNRGSGTQYF. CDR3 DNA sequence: TGTGCCAGCAGTTTGGGTGGGAACAGGGGAAGTGGTACGCAGTATTTT.

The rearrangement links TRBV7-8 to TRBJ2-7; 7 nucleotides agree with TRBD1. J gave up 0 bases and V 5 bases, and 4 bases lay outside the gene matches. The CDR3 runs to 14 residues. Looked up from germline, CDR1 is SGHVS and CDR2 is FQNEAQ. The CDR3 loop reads CASSAAGGSYEQYF. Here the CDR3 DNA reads TGTGCCAGCAGCGCCGCAGGGGGCTCCTACGAGCAGTACTTC.

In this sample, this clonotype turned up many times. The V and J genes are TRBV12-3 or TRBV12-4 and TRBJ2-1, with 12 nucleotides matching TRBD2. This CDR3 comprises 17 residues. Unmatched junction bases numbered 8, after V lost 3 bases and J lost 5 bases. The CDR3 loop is CASSFWLAGGSHNEQFF. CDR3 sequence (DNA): TGTGCCAGCAGTTTCTGGCTAGCGGGGGGGTCCCACAATGAGCAGTTCTTC.

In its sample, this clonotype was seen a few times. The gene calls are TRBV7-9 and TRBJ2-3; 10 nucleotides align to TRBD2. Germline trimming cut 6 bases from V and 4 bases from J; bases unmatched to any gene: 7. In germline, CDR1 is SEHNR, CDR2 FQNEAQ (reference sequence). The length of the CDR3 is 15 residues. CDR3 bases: TGTGCCAGCAGAACCGGGACTAGCGATTCAGATACGCAGTATTTT. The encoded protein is CASRTGTSDSDTQYF. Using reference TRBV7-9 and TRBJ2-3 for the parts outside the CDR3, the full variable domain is DTGVSQNPRHKITKRGQNVTFRCDPISEHNRLYWYRQTLGQGPEFLTYFQNEAQLEKSRLLSDRFSAERPKGSFSTLEIQRTEQGDSAMYLCASRTGTSDSDTQYFGPGTRLTVL.